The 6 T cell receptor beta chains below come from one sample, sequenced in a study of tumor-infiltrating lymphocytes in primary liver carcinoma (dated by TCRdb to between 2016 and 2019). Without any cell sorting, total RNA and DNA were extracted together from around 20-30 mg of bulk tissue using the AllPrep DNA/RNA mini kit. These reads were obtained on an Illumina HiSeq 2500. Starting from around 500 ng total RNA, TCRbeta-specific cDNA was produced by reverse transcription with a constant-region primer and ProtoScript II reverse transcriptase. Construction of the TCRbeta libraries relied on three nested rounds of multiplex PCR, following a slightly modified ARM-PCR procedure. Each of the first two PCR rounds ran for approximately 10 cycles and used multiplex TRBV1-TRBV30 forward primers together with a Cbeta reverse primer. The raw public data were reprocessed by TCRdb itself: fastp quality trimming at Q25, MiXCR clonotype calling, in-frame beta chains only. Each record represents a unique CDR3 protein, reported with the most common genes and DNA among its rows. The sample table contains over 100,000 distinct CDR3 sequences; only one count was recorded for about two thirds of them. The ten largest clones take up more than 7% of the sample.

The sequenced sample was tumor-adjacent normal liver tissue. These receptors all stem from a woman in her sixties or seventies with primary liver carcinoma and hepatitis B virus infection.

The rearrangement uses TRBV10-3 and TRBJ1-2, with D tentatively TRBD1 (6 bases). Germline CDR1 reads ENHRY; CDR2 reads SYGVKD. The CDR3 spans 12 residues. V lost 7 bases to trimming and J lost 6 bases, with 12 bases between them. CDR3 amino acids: CAITETGNGYTF. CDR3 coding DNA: TGTGCCATCACTGAAACAGGGAATGGCTACACCTTC.

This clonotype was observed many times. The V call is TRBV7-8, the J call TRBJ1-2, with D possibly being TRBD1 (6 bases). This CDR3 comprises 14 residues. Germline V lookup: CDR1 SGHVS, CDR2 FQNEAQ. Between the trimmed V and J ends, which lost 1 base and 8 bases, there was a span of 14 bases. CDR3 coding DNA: TGTGCCAGCAGCTTAGGCGACAGGTCCGTGGGCTACACCTTC. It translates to CASSLGDRSVGYTF.

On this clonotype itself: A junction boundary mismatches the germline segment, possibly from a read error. The DNA of the CDR3 is TGTGCCAGCAGTGAGGCACTAGCGGGAGCCGCGAACACCGGGGAGCTGTTGTTT. Its translation is CASSEALAGAANTGELLF. V gene TRBV6-1 combines with J gene TRBJ2-2; 11 positions match TRBD2. Germline V CDR1 and CDR2: MNHNS, SASEGT. There are 18 residues in the CDR3.

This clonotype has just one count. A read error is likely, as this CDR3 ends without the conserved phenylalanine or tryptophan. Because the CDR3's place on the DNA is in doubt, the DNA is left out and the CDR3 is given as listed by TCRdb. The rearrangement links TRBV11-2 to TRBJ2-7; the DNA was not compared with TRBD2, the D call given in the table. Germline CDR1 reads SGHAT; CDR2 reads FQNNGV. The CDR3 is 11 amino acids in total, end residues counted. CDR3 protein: CACSSASFLEY.

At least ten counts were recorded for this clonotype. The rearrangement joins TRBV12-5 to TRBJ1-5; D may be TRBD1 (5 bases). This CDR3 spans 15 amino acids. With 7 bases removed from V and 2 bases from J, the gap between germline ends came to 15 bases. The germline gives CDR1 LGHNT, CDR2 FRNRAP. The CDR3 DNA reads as TGTGCTAGTGACCCGCAGGGAATTGGCAATCAGCCCCAGCATTTT. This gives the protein CASDPQGIGNQPQHF.

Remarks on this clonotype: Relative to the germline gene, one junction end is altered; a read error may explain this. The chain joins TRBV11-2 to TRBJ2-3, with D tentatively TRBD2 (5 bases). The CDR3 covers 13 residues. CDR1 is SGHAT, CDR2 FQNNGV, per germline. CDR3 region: CASSLDRGDAQYF. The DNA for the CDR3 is TGTGCCAGCAGCTTAGATCGGGGAGATGCGCAGTACTTT.